The 6 T cell receptor beta chains given below trace back to one sample, sequenced in a study of T cells after yellow fever vaccination. From the 5' RACE reads, TCRdb called clonotypes with MiXCR, one entry per CDR3 protein. The data show 300,000 to 450,000 distinct CDR3 sequences, with around 8.1% seen just once and around 17% held by the top ten. The source material was PBMCs, sampled more than 35 days after the first yellow fever vaccination. The receptors here all came from a man between 18 and 29 years old who received the YFV17D yellow fever vaccine.

This clonotype was detected a few times. The V gene is TRBV6-6, the J gene TRBJ1-4; D unresolved. CDR1 and CDR2 (germline): MNHNY, SVGAGI (reference sequence). V was cut by 2 bases and J by 11 bases, with 9 bases left in between. The CDR3 covers 12 residues. DNA of the CDR3: TGTGCCAGCAGTTACGGTGGCAGTAAACTGTTTTTT. Translating it yields CASSYGGSKLFF.

With regard to this clonotype: At one boundary the junction diverges from the germline segment, which might be a read error. V usage is TRBV4-1 and J usage is TRBJ1-6; maybe TRBD1 (6 bases). This CDR3 spans 16 amino acids. Per the germline V gene, CDR1 is MGHRA and CDR2 is YSYEKL. The CDR3 is CASSGQINVKHSPHHF. CDR3 coding DNA: TGCGCCAGCTCGGGACAAATCAATGTGAAGCATTCACCCCACCACTTT.

This clonotype was seen a few times. The chain recombines TRBV7-2 with TRBJ2-1; TRBD2 agrees at 7 bases. The V segment lost 8 bases and the J segment 5 bases; nucleotides outside the gene matches: 12. The CDR3 is 15 residues long. Germline assignment: CDR1 SGHTA and CDR2 FQGNSA. The CDR3 sequence is CASAALGGSHNEQFF. The CDR3 nucleotides read TGTGCCAGCGCCGCCTTGGGCGGGAGCCACAATGAGCAGTTCTTC.

The chain uses TRBV5-1 and TRBJ2-7; D might be TRBD1 or TRBD2, each matching 6 bases. V lost 4 bases and J lost 6, with 8 bases in between. This CDR3 has 11 amino acids. Germline CDR1 SGHRS, CDR2 YFSETQ. The CDR3 DNA reads TGCGCCAGCAGCGGAGGGGGCGAGCAGTACTTC. This translates into CASSGGGEQYF.

The V gene is TRBV9, the J gene TRBJ2-3; 10 bases match TRBD2. Trimming at V came to 1 base and at J to 6 bases, leaving 2 bases not matched to a gene. CDR1 is SGDLS, CDR2 YYNGEE, per germline. The CDR3 runs 14 residues. The CDR3, as DNA: TGTGCCAGCAGCGTACTAGCGGGGGTTGATACGCAGTATTTT. As protein: CASSVLAGVDTQYF.

This clonotype has just a few counts. The V call is TRBV4-3, the J call TRBJ2-4; D is uncertain. Looked up from germline, CDR1 is LGHNA and CDR2 is YSLEER. V was clipped by 0 bases and J by 12 bases, with 21 bases between them. There are 16 residues in the CDR3. CDR3 residues: CASSQDLKATGWGQYF. The CDR3 DNA sequence: TGCGCCAGCAGCCAAGATCTCAAGGCAACCGGATGGGGTCAGTACTTC.